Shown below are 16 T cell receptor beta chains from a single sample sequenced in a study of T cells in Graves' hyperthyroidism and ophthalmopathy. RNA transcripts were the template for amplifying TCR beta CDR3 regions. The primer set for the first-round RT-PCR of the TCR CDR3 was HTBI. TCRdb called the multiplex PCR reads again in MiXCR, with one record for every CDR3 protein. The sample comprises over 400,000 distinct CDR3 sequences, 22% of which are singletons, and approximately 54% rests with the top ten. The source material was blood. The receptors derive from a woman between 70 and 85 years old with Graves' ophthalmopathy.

The chain's CDR3 is CASSFGQPPDTQYF. The CDR3, as DNA: TGTGCCAGCAGCTTTGGACAGCCCCCAGATACGCAGTATTTT. This rearrangement joins TRBV7-9 to TRBJ2-3; perhaps TRBD1 as D (6 bases). This CDR3 has 14 amino acids. Trimming left V 3 bases short and J 4 bases short, with 11 bases between. The germline gives CDR1 SEHNR, CDR2 FQNEAQ (reference sequence).

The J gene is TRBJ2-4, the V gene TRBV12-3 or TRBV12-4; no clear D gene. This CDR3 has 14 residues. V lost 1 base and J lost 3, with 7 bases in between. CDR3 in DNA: TGTGCCAGCAGTTTAGGGGTCAGCAAAAACATTCAGTACTTC. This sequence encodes CASSLGVSKNIQYF.

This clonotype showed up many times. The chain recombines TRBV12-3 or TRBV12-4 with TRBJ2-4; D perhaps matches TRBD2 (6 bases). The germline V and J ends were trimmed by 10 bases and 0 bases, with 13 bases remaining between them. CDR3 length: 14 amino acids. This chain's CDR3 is CATGSQRAKNIQYF. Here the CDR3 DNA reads TGTGCCACCGGGAGTCAACGAGCCAAAAACATTCAGTACTTC.

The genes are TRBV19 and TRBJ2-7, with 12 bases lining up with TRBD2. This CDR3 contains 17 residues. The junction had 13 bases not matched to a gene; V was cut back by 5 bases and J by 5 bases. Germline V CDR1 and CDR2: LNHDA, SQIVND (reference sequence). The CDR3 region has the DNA TGTGCCAGTAGTCCACGCCTCGCTAGCGGGAGGGCCGACGAGCAGTACTTC. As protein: CASSPRLASGRADEQYF.

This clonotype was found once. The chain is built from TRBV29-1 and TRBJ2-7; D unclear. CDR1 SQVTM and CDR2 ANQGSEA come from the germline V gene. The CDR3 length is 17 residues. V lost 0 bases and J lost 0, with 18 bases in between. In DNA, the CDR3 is TGCAGCGTTGAAGAAAGTGGAGAGGCTATTTTCTCCTACGAGCAGTACTTC. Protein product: CSVEESGEAIFSYEQYF.

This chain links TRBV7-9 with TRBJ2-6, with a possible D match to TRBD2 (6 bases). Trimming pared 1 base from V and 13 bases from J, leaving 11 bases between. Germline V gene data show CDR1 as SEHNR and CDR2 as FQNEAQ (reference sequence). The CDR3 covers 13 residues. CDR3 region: CASSLVGTSVLTF. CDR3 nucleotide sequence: TGTGCCAGCAGCTTAGTTGGGACTTCGGTCCTGACTTTC.

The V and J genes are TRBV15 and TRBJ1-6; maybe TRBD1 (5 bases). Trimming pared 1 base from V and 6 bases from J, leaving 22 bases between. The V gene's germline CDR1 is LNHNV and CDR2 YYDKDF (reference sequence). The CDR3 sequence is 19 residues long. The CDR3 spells CATSRGAGGGGGTNSPLHF. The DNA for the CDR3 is TGTGCCACCAGCAGAGGTGCCGGGGGTGGGGGGGGAACTAATTCACCCCTCCACTTT.

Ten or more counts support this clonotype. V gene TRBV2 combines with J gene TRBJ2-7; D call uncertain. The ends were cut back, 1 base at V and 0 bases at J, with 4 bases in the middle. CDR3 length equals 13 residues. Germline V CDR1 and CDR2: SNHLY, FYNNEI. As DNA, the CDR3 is TGTGCCAGCAGTGAAGACCTCTCCTACGAGCAGTACTTC. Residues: CASSEDLSYEQYF.

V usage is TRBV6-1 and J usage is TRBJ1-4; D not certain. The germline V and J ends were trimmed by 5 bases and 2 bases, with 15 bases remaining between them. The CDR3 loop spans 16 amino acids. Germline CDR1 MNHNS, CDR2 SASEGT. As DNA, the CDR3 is TGTGCCAGCAGTCAAAGGTTGGGTGCGACTAATGAAAAACTGTTTTTT. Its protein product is CASSQRLGATNEKLFF.

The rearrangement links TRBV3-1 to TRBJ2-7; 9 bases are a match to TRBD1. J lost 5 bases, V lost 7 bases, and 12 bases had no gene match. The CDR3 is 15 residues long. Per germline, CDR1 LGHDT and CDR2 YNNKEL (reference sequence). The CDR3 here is CASNSPGQGQDEQYF. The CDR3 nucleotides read TGTGCCAGCAACTCCCCGGGACAGGGTCAAGACGAGCAGTACTTC.

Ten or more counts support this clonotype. Here the CDR3 reads CSARDYGGADEAFF. DNA for the CDR3: TGCAGTGCTAGAGATTACGGGGGAGCGGATGAAGCTTTCTTT. The V and J genes are TRBV20-1 and TRBJ1-1; possibly TRBD1 for D (5 bases). Trimming removed 0 bases from V and 7 bases from J, with 15 bases in between. The CDR3 runs 14 residues. Germline loops: CDR1 DFQATT, CDR2 SNEGSKA (reference sequence).

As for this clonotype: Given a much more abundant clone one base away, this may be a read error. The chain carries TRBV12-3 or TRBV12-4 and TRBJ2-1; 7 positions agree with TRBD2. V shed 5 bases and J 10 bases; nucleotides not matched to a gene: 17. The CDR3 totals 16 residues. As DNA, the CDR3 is TGTGCCAGCAGTGAGTCGCTAGCGGCCCTAGGCGTGGAGCAGTTCTTC. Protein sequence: CASSESLAALGVEQFF.

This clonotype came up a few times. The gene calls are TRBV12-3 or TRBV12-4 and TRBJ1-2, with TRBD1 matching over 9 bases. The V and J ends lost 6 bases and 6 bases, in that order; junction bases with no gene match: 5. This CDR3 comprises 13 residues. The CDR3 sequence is CASRRQGGDGYTF. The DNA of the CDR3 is TGTGCCAGCAGGAGACAGGGGGGAGATGGCTACACCTTC.

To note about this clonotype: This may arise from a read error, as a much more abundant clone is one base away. The CDR3 is CVSRLRTSGNRQETQYF. The CDR3 DNA follows: TGTGTCAGCAGGCTCCGGACTAGCGGGAATCGCCAAGAGACCCAGTACTTC. V usage is TRBV28 and J usage is TRBJ2-5; 12 bases are shared with TRBD2. This CDR3 comprises 17 residues. Germline values: CDR1 MDHEN, CDR2 SYDVKM.

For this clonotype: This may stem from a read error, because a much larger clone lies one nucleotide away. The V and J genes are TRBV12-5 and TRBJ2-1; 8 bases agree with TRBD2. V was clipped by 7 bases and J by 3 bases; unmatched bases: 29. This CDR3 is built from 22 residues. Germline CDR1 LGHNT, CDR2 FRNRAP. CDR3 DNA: TGTGCTAGTGAACACTGGAGGATGAGAGGGTTGTGGCGGGAGGAAGGCTACAATGAGCAGTTCTTC. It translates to CASEHWRMRGLWREEGYNEQFF.

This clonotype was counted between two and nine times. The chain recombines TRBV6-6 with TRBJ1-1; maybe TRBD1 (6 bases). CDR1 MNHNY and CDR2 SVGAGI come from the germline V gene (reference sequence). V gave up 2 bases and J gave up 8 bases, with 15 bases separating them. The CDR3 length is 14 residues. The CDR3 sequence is CASSYGAGVLEAFF. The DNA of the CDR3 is TGTGCCAGCAGTTACGGTGCAGGGGTTCTCGAAGCTTTCTTT.